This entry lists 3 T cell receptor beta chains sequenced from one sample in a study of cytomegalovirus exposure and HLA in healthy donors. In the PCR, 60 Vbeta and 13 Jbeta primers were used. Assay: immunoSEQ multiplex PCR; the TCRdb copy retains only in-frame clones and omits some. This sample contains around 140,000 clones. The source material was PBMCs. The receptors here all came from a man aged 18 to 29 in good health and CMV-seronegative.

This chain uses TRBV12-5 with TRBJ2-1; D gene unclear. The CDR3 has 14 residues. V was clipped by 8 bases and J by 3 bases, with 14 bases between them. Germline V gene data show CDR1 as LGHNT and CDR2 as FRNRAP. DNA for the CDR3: TGTGCTAGTAACGGAGAAGGTCGCTACAATGAGCAGTTCTTC. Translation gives CASNGEGRYNEQFF. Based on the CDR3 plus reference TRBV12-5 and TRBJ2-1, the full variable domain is DARVTQTPRHKVTEMGQEVTMRCQPILGHNTVFWYRQTMMQGLELLAYFRNRAPLDDSGMPKDRFSAEMPDATLATLKIQPSEPRDSAVYFCASNGEGRYNEQFFGPGTRLTVL.

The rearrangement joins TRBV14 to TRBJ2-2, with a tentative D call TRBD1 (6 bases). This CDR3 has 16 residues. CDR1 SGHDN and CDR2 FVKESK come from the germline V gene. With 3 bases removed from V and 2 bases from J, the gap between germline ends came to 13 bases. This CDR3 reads CASSHVWTANTGELFF. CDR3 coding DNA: TGTGCCAGCAGCCATGTTTGGACAGCTAACACCGGGGAGCTGTTTTTT.

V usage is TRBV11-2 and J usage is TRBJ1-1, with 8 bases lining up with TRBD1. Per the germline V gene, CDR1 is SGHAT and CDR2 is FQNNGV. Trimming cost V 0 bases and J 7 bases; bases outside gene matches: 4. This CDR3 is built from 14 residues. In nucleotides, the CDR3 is TGTGCCAGCAGCTTAGACAGGGGGCAAGGTGAAGCTTTCTTT. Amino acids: CASSLDRGQGEAFF.